The rows below give T cell receptor beta chains drawn from one sample of a study of blood T cells in healthy people across ages. TCRdb fed the 5' RACE reads into MiXCR, producing one record per CDR3 protein. The table includes under 850,000 distinct CDR3 sequences, 30% to 45% detected once. The sequenced sample was blood. The source of these receptors is a man between 18 and 29 years old in good health. Both conserved end residues are part of each CDR3. Fields, in order: CDR3 DNA, CDR3 protein, clone size, CDR3 length, V gene, D gene, J gene. A D gene is named only where the DNA matches it firmly. Clone size is stated in some rows and not others, as once, few, many or a class when expanded.

CDR3 DNA: TGTGCCAGCGGACCGACAGGCGAGCAGTTCTTC
CDR3 protein: CASGPTGEQFF
clone size: many
CDR3 length: 11
V gene: TRBV12-3/TRBV12-4
D gene: .
J gene: TRBJ2-1

CDR3 DNA: TGCAGCGTTGAGGGACAGGGGGGAAGGCGAGAGACCCAGTACTTC
CDR3 protein: CSVEGQGGRRETQYF
clone size: .
CDR3 length: 15
V gene: TRBV29-1
D gene: TRBD1
J gene: TRBJ2-5

CDR3 DNA: TGTGCCATCAGTGAGTCGTTTCAGCCCCAGCATTTT
CDR3 protein: CAISESFQPQHF
clone size: .
CDR3 length: 12
V gene: TRBV10-3
D gene: .
J gene: TRBJ1-5

CDR3 DNA: TGTGCCAGCAGCTTGTACACCTACGAGCAGTACTTC
CDR3 protein: CASSLYTYEQYF
clone size: many
CDR3 length: 12
V gene: TRBV5-6
D gene: .
J gene: TRBJ2-7

CDR3 DNA: TGTGCCAGCACCTTGGCGGCGCATAGGAATGAGCAGTTCTTC
CDR3 protein: CASTLAAHRNEQFF
clone size: few
CDR3 length: 14
V gene: TRBV12-3/TRBV12-4
D gene: .
J gene: TRBJ2-1

CDR3 DNA: TGTGCCAGCAGCTTAACCGGGACAGAAAACATTCAGTACTTC
CDR3 protein: CASSLTGTENIQYF
clone size: .
CDR3 length: 14
V gene: TRBV7-9
D gene: TRBD1
J gene: TRBJ2-4

CDR3 DNA: TGCAGTGCTGAGACCCCAGTTAGTGAGCAGTTCTTC
CDR3 protein: CSAETPVSEQFF
clone size: .
CDR3 length: 12
V gene: TRBV20-1
D gene: .
J gene: TRBJ2-1

CDR3 DNA: TGCGCCAGCAGCCCGGACCTGGGCGGACGCTCCTACAATGAGCAGTACTTC
CDR3 protein: CASSPDLGGRSYNEQYF
clone size: .
CDR3 length: 17
V gene: TRBV5-1
D gene: .
J gene: TRBJ2-7

CDR3 DNA: TGTGCCAGCAGCCCACCTCAGGATGGTGATGGCTACACCTTC
CDR3 protein: CASSPPQDGDGYTF
clone size: few
CDR3 length: 14
V gene: TRBV7-3
D gene: .
J gene: TRBJ1-2

CDR3 DNA: TGTGCCAGCAGCCGGGGGACTAGCGGGGATAACACCGGGGAGCTGTTTTTT
CDR3 protein: CASSRGTSGDNTGELFF
clone size: .
CDR3 length: 17
V gene: TRBV9
D gene: TRBD2
J gene: TRBJ2-2

CDR3 DNA: TGTGCCATCAGTGAGTCCGGGTCCTACAATGAGCAGTTCTTC
CDR3 protein: CAISESGSYNEQFF
clone size: .
CDR3 length: 14
V gene: TRBV10-3
D gene: .
J gene: TRBJ2-1

CDR3 DNA: TGCAGTGCTAGCACCCCGGGAGATTTTTGGGCGGGGGACCAGTACTTC
CDR3 protein: CSASTPGDFWAGDQYF
clone size: .
CDR3 length: 16
V gene: TRBV20-1
D gene: TRBD2
J gene: TRBJ2-5

CDR3 DNA: TGTGCCAGCAGTTACCCGAGGACAGAACTAGCCAAAAACATTCAGTACTTC
CDR3 protein: CASSYPRTELAKNIQYF
clone size: .
CDR3 length: 17
V gene: TRBV6-2/TRBV6-3
D gene: .
J gene: TRBJ2-4

CDR3 DNA: TGTGCCAGCAGCCTAAAGGGGGGCGGTTTGGAGACCCAGTACTTC
CDR3 protein: CASSLKGGGLETQYF
clone size: .
CDR3 length: 15
V gene: TRBV11-2
D gene: .
J gene: TRBJ2-5

CDR3 DNA: TGTGCCAGCAGTCGAGAGGCCGCCAGGGTAAAGGATGGCTACACCTTC
CDR3 protein: CASSREAARVKDGYTF
clone size: .
CDR3 length: 16
V gene: TRBV14
D gene: .
J gene: TRBJ1-2

CDR3 DNA: TGTGCCAGTGCGACGGACGGAACCTCTGGAAACACCATATATTTT
CDR3 protein: CASATDGTSGNTIYF
clone size: .
CDR3 length: 15
V gene: TRBV6-1
D gene: .
J gene: TRBJ1-3

CDR3 DNA: TGTGCCAGCAAAAACCAGGGTTGGGAAGAGACCCAGTACTTC
CDR3 protein: CASKNQGWEETQYF
clone size: few
CDR3 length: 14
V gene: TRBV6-2/TRBV6-3
D gene: .
J gene: TRBJ2-5

CDR3 DNA: TGTGCCAGCAGCTATCGACAGGTGACCGGGGAGCTGTTTTTT
CDR3 protein: CASSYRQVTGELFF
clone size: .
CDR3 length: 14
V gene: TRBV7-2
D gene: .
J gene: TRBJ2-2

CDR3 DNA: TGTGCCATCAGTGATTTGACTAGCGGGGCTTTGGTTGAGCAGTTCTTC
CDR3 protein: CAISDLTSGALVEQFF
clone size: many
CDR3 length: 16
V gene: TRBV10-3
D gene: TRBD2
J gene: TRBJ2-1

CDR3 DNA: TGCAGTGCTAACAACGACAGGAGCACTGAAGCTTTCTTT
CDR3 protein: CSANNDRSTEAFF
clone size: .
CDR3 length: 13
V gene: TRBV20-1
D gene: .
J gene: TRBJ1-1

CDR3 DNA: TGTGCCAGCAGCTTAGATCCGGGCTCGGGGACCCAGTACTTC
CDR3 protein: CASSLDPGSGTQYF
clone size: .
CDR3 length: 14
V gene: TRBV7-2
D gene: .
J gene: TRBJ2-5

CDR3 DNA: TGTGCCACCAGAAGCTGGGACAGCGGTGGCTACACCTTC
CDR3 protein: CATRSWDSGGYTF
clone size: .
CDR3 length: 13
V gene: TRBV24-1
D gene: TRBD1
J gene: TRBJ1-2

CDR3 DNA: TGCAGTGCGAGACCGACAGGGCTGAACACTGAAGCTTTCTTT
CDR3 protein: CSARPTGLNTEAFF
clone size: .
CDR3 length: 14
V gene: TRBV20-1
D gene: TRBD1
J gene: TRBJ1-1

CDR3 DNA: TGCAGTGCCGTACAGGGGAATGAAAAACTGTTTTTT
CDR3 protein: CSAVQGNEKLFF
clone size: .
CDR3 length: 12
V gene: TRBV20-1
D gene: TRBD1
J gene: TRBJ1-4

CDR3 DNA: TGTGCCAGTCGAGGGGTGTCCAATGAGCAGTACTTC
CDR3 protein: CASRGVSNEQYF
clone size: .
CDR3 length: 12
V gene: TRBV28
D gene: .
J gene: TRBJ2-7

CDR3 DNA: TGCAGTGCTAGGGGGGCGATAGGAGACACTGAAGCTTTCTTT
CDR3 protein: CSARGAIGDTEAFF
clone size: .
CDR3 length: 14
V gene: TRBV20-1
D gene: .
J gene: TRBJ1-1

CDR3 DNA: TGTGCCAGCAGCCAGACCCCGGGACCGACCTACGAGCAGTACTTC
CDR3 protein: CASSQTPGPTYEQYF
clone size: few
CDR3 length: 15
V gene: TRBV4-2
D gene: .
J gene: TRBJ2-7

CDR3 DNA: TGCGCCAGCTCCCGGGACGACCATGGCTACACCTTC
CDR3 protein: CASSRDDHGYTF
clone size: .
CDR3 length: 12
V gene: TRBV5-1
D gene: .
J gene: TRBJ1-2

CDR3 DNA: TGCAGTGGATCTCCCGAGGGGGATACGCAGTATTTT
CDR3 protein: CSGSPEGDTQYF
clone size: .
CDR3 length: 12
V gene: TRBV20-1
D gene: .
J gene: TRBJ2-3

CDR3 DNA: TGTGCCAGCCACCAGCCGACAGACTCCTACGAGCAGTACTTC
CDR3 protein: CASHQPTDSYEQYF
clone size: .
CDR3 length: 14
V gene: TRBV2
D gene: .
J gene: TRBJ2-7

CDR3 DNA: TGCAGCGTTAATGGTCTGGACAGGCGAGCCCAAGAGACCCAGTACTTC
CDR3 protein: CSVNGLDRRAQETQYF
clone size: once
CDR3 length: 16
V gene: TRBV29-1
D gene: TRBD1
J gene: TRBJ2-5

CDR3 DNA: TGTGCCAGCAGTGTAACACAACCTAGCACAGATACGCAGTATTTT
CDR3 protein: CASSVTQPSTDTQYF
clone size: .
CDR3 length: 15
V gene: TRBV6-6
D gene: .
J gene: TRBJ2-3

CDR3 DNA: TGTGCCAGCACCCGGGACAGGGAAACGGATGAAGCTTTCTTT
CDR3 protein: CASTRDRETDEAFF
clone size: .
CDR3 length: 14
V gene: TRBV25-1
D gene: TRBD1
J gene: TRBJ1-1

CDR3 DNA: TGTGCCAGCAGTTCCGAACTAGCGGGAGGATTTGGCACAGATACGCAGTATTTT
CDR3 protein: CASSSELAGGFGTDTQYF
clone size: .
CDR3 length: 18
V gene: TRBV12-3/TRBV12-4
D gene: TRBD2
J gene: TRBJ2-3

CDR3 DNA: TGTGCCAGCAGCCCCCGCTTTGACAGGGTGATAGGAGGACTGTTTTTT
CDR3 protein: CASSPRFDRVIGGLFF
clone size: .
CDR3 length: 16
V gene: TRBV6-5
D gene: TRBD1
J gene: TRBJ1-4

CDR3 DNA: TGCGCCAGCAGCCAAGCGGGGGACAGTCCTAATGAAAAACTGTTTTTT
CDR3 protein: CASSQAGDSPNEKLFF
clone size: .
CDR3 length: 16
V gene: TRBV4-1
D gene: TRBD1
J gene: TRBJ1-4

CDR3 DNA: TGTGCCAGCAGTTTATGGGGGGCGGCAACCAACACTGAAGCTTTCTTT
CDR3 protein: CASSLWGAATNTEAFF
clone size: .
CDR3 length: 16
V gene: TRBV27
D gene: .
J gene: TRBJ1-1

CDR3 DNA: TGTGCCAGCAGTGAAATGTTAGGGGATGAAAAACTGTTTTTT
CDR3 protein: CASSEMLGDEKLFF
clone size: few
CDR3 length: 14
V gene: TRBV2
D gene: .
J gene: TRBJ1-4

CDR3 DNA: TGTGCCAGCAGTGTGGCAGGGGCCAGCTCCTACAATGAGCAGTTCTTC
CDR3 protein: CASSVAGASSYNEQFF
clone size: many
CDR3 length: 16
V gene: TRBV25-1
D gene: .
J gene: TRBJ2-1

CDR3 DNA: TGTGCCAGCAGTTCCTCCGGGACTAGCGACGGTGAGCAGTACTTC
CDR3 protein: CASSSSGTSDGEQYF
clone size: few
CDR3 length: 15
V gene: TRBV12-3/TRBV12-4
D gene: TRBD2
J gene: TRBJ2-7

CDR3 DNA: TGCGCCAGCAGCCGGGACTTCAACACCGGGGAGCTGTTTTTT
CDR3 protein: CASSRDFNTGELFF
clone size: many
CDR3 length: 14
V gene: TRBV4-3
D gene: .
J gene: TRBJ2-2

CDR3 DNA: TGTGCCAGCAGGGGCCTCGGAGGGCTGAACTATGGCTACACCTTC
CDR3 protein: CASRGLGGLNYGYTF
clone size: few
CDR3 length: 15
V gene: TRBV27
D gene: .
J gene: TRBJ1-2